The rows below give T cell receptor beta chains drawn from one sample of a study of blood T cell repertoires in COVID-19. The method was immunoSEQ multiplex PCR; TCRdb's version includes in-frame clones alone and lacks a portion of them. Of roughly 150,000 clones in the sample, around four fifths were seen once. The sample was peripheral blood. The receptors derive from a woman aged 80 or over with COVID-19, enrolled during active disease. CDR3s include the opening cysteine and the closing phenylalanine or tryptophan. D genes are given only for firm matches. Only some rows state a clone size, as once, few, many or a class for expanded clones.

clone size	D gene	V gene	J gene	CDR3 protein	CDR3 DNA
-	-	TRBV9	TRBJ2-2	CASSVGSRSAGELFF	TGTGCCAGCAGCGTAGGGTCGAGGTCGGCCGGGGAGCTGTTTTTT
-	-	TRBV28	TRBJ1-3	CATEGGLLSGNTIYF	TGTGCCACCGAGGGAGGGTTGCTCTCTGGAAACACCATATATTTT
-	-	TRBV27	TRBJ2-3	CASMGGRFTDTQYF	TGTGCCAGCATGGGCGGGCGGTTCACAGATACGCAGTATTTT
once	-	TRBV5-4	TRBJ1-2	CASSPTGDNYGYTF	TGTGCCAGCAGCCCGACAGGTGACAACTATGGCTACACCTTC
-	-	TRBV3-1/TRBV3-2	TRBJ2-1	CASSQGGYNEQFF	TGTGCCAGCAGCCAAGGCGGCTACAATGAGCAGTTCTTC
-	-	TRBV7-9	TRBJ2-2	CASSLGTANTGELFF	TGTGCCAGCAGCTTAGGGACAGCGAACACCGGGGAGCTGTTTTTT
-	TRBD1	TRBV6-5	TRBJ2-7	CASDRGRLHEQYF	TGTGCCAGCGACAGGGGGCGTCTCCACGAGCAGTACTTC
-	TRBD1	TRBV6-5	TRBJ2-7	CASSNRGPAYEQYF	TGTGCCAGCAGTAACAGGGGGCCCGCCTACGAGCAGTACTTC
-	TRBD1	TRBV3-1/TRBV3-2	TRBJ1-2	CASSPRDSPTYGYTF	TGTGCCAGCAGCCCGCGGGACAGCCCGACCTATGGCTACACCTTC
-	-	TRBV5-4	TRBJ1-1	CASSSSNTEAFF	TGTGCCAGCAGCTCCTCCAACACTGAAGCTTTCTTT
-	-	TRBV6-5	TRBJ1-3	CASISSGDTIYF	TGTGCCAGCATCTCCTCCGGGGACACCATATATTTT
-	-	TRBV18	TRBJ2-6	CASSRGGSSGANVLTF	TGTGCCAGCTCACGCGGTGGTAGCTCTGGGGCCAACGTCCTGACTTTC
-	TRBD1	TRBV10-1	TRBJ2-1	CASTPTGGAGNATNEQFF	TGCGCCAGCACCCCGACAGGGGGCGCCGGTAATGCGACCAATGAGCAGTTCTTC
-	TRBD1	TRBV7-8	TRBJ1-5	CASSPSGRDRYQPQHF	TGTGCCAGCAGCCCATCGGGCCGGGACAGATATCAGCCCCAGCATTTT
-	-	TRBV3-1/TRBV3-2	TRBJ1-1	CASSQELERAREAFF	TGTGCCAGCAGCCAAGAATTGGAGAGGGCTAGGGAAGCTTTCTTT
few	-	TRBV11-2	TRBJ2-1	CASSLEPAGEQFF	TGTGCCAGCAGCTTAGAGCCAGCGGGTGAGCAGTTCTTC
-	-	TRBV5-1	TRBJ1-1	CASSPRTPETGWTTEAFF	TGCGCCAGCAGCCCTCGCACGCCCGAAACAGGGTGGACGACTGAAGCTTTCTTT
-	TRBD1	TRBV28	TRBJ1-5	CAVAGQINQPQHF	TGTGCTGTAGCGGGACAGATTAATCAGCCCCAGCATTTT
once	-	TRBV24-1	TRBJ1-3	CAATRGPGNTIYF	TGTGCCGCAACCAGGGGACCTGGAAACACCATATATTTT